The entry below describes one TCR beta chain. No antigen is known for it. These data belong to a study of T cell repertoires in aging, cancer and after chemotherapy. Peripheral blood genomic DNA, not sorted cells or RNA, was the template. V lost 2 bases, J lost 5 bases, and 6 bases lay in between. This CDR3 region has 12 residues. Study results and caveats: Immunological memory after chemotherapy cannot be judged from the repertoire data. Thymic emigration or peripheral T cell expansion may be impaired by lymphoid organ infiltration in hematological cancer.

TRB rearrangements spanning V, D and J were amplified using mixed TRB-A/B primers. TCRdb used MiXCR to reprocess the multiplex PCR reads, holding one entry per CDR3 protein. The sample shows 2,000 to 2,500 distinct CDR3 sequences, about 20% of them seen only once. The source is a human donor with a blood cancer. The sequencing sample was made of blood. The chain is built from TRBV12-3 or TRBV12-4 and TRBJ1-1; D not certain. DNA for the CDR3: TGTGCCAGCAGTTTATACGGGACTGAAGCTTTCTTT. Amino acids: CASSLYGTEAFF.